These 17 T cell receptor beta chains share one sample of origin, sequenced in a study of PD-1 blockade in classical Hodgkin lymphoma. The time point was: cycle 4 day 1 (C4D1), after less than 7 weeks of nivolumab. Relapse was seen in all patients after autologous stem cell transplantation, and brentuximab vedotin exposure was variable. Negative selection with magnets was how CD8+ T cells were isolated from the thawed PBMCs. The method was immunoSEQ multiplex PCR; TCRdb's version includes in-frame clones alone and lacks a portion of them. Found here are approximately 16,000 clones, around 86% of them singletons; the top ten hold 18%. This material consisted of CD8+ T cells from blood, taken before the fourth cycle of nivolumab. The source of these receptors is a human donor with classical Hodgkin lymphoma.

This chain connects TRBV29-1 to TRBJ1-2; weak D call: TRBD1 (6 bases). The length of the CDR3 is 14 residues. The germline V and J ends were trimmed by 6 bases and 8 bases, with 22 bases remaining between them. From germline, CDR1 is SQVTM and CDR2 ANQGSEA. CDR3 in amino acids: CSVEQTGLVEGYTF. Here the CDR3 DNA reads TGCAGCGTCGAACAGACAGGACTGGTGGAGGGCTACACCTTC.

DNA of the CDR3: TGTGCCAGCAGCGGGGGCCTGGAGTCCAAAAACATTCAGTACTTC. This codes for CASSGGLESKNIQYF. The genes are TRBV2 and TRBJ2-4; D is perhaps TRBD1 or TRBD2 (6 bases each). CDR1 and CDR2 from the germline V gene are SNHLY and FYNNEI. The V gene lost 6 bases and the J gene lost 2 bases, with 14 bases spanning the gap. This CDR3 is built from 15 residues.

The CDR3, as DNA: TGTGCCACCCTGGACGGACACGAGCAGTACTTC. Its translation: CATLDGHEQYF. V and J are TRBV10-3 and TRBJ2-7, with unresolved D. V gave up 10 bases and J gave up 5 bases, with 12 bases separating them. Germline lookup yields CDR1 ENHRY and CDR2 SYGVKD. The CDR3 consists of 11 residues.

V is TRBV19 and J is TRBJ1-1; D remains ambiguous. CDR1 LNHDA and CDR2 SQIVND come from the germline V gene (reference sequence). This CDR3 has 14 residues. V shed 3 bases and J shed 5 bases, with 13 bases lying between them. The CDR3 bases are TGTGCCAGTAGTATCGGGTCCCTGGGGACTGAAGCTTTCTTT. It is translated as CASSIGSLGTEAFF.

V and J are TRBV5-4 and TRBJ2-3; D may be TRBD1 or TRBD2 (5 bases each). Trimming removed 4 bases at V and 1 base at J, with 13 bases between. Germline V gene lookup returns CDR1 SGHNT and CDR2 YYREEE (reference sequence). The CDR3 runs to 15 residues. DNA for the CDR3: TGTGCCAGCAGCCCCGGGGAAGGGGGCACAGATACGCAGTATTTT. Its translation: CASSPGEGGTDTQYF.

There are a few counts of this clone. The chain employs TRBV6-4 and TRBJ2-2; D is undetermined. The CDR3 consists of 13 residues. Germline V gene sequence: CDR1 MRHNA, CDR2 SNTAGT. Trimming stripped 2 bases from V and 1 base from J, with 2 bases between. Written as DNA, the CDR3 is TGTGCCAGCAGTGACAGGAACACCGGGGAGCTGTTTTTT. Translating gives CASSDRNTGELFF.

The rearrangement joins TRBV28 to TRBJ2-1; 9 bases line up with TRBD2. Trimming removed 4 bases from V and 7 bases from J; junction bases left unmatched: 17. The CDR3 runs 18 residues. Germline V gene data show CDR1 as MDHEN and CDR2 as SYDVKM. This CDR3 is CASSSTVAGEAVGNEQFF. In nucleotides, the CDR3 is TGTGCCAGCAGTTCAACCGTAGCGGGAGAGGCGGTAGGGAATGAGCAGTTCTTC.

The chain carries TRBV2 and TRBJ2-7, with 7 bases matching TRBD1. This CDR3 comprises 14 residues. Per germline, CDR1 SNHLY and CDR2 FYNNEI. The junction had 3 bases not matched to a gene; V was cut back by 1 base and J by 3 bases. CDR3 DNA: TGTGCCAGCAGTGAAGGACAGGGTCTCTACGAGCAGTACTTC. Translating it yields CASSEGQGLYEQYF.

The chain is built from TRBV28 and TRBJ2-7; 13 bases map to TRBD2. The CDR3 runs to 15 residues. Germline V gene sequence: CDR1 MDHEN, CDR2 SYDVKM. The trim removed 6 bases at V and 5 bases at J, leaving 7 bases unmatched. The CDR3 sequence: CASRGLAGYRNEQYF. DNA for the CDR3: TGTGCCAGCAGGGGACTAGCGGGATATCGGAACGAGCAGTACTTC. Complete variable domain (other parts from reference TRBV28 and TRBJ2-7): DVKVTQSSRYLVKRTGEKVFLECVQDMDHENMFWYRQDPGLGLRLIYFSYDVKMKEKGDIPEGYSVSREKKERFSLILESASTNQTSMYLCASRGLAGYRNEQYFGPGTRLTVT.

The chain joins TRBV30 to TRBJ1-5; 7 bases fit TRBD1. J gave up 4 bases and V 0 bases, and 3 bases lay outside the gene matches. The CDR3 runs 14 residues. The V gene's germline CDR1 is GTSNPN and CDR2 SVGIG (reference sequence). In DNA form, the CDR3 reads TGTGCCTGGAGTGTAAGACAGGGAAATCAGCCCCAGCATTTT. It codes for CAWSVRQGNQPQHF.

The rearrangement links TRBV4-1 to TRBJ1-5; D is uncertain. Germline CDR1 reads MGHRA; CDR2 reads YSYEKL. The CDR3 consists of 15 residues. The V gene lost 0 bases and the J gene lost 5 bases, with 11 bases spanning the gap. The CDR3 DNA reads as TGCGCCAGCAGCCAAGAGTGGAGGCCCGATCAGCCCCAGCATTTT. Its protein product is CASSQEWRPDQPQHF.

The V gene is TRBV27, the J gene TRBJ2-1; unclear D gene. The CDR3 is 14 amino acids. Germline CDR1 MNHEY, CDR2 SMNVEV (reference sequence). V lost 6 bases to trimming and J lost 6 bases, with 15 bases between them. DNA for the CDR3: TGTGCCAGCAGCCATCTAAGCATTTCCAATGAGCAGTTCTTC. Protein product: CASSHLSISNEQFF.

V and J are TRBV5-8 and TRBJ1-6, with 8 bases that match TRBD1. The CDR3 has 13 residues. V was pared by 7 bases and J by 13 bases, with 10 bases of the junction left unmatched. The germline gives CDR1 SGHTS, CDR2 YDEGEE. CDR3 in DNA: TGTGCCAGCTCCTTCAGGACAGGGCCTCCCCTCCACTTT. Encoded protein: CASSFRTGPPLHF.

The chain is built from TRBV27 and TRBJ2-3; 7 bases fit TRBD2. The CDR3 length is 14 residues. Trimming removed 3 bases from V and 7 bases from J; junction bases left unmatched: 7. Per germline, CDR1 MNHEY and CDR2 SMNVEV (reference sequence). This CDR3 is CASSLGREVYTQYF. The CDR3 nucleotides read TGTGCCAGCAGTTTGGGTCGGGAGGTATATACGCAGTATTTT.

V usage is TRBV4-1 and J usage is TRBJ2-4, with D unresolved. The ends were cut back, 4 bases at V and 4 bases at J, with 8 bases in the middle. The CDR3 spans 13 residues. Per germline, CDR1 MGHRA and CDR2 YSYEKL. This chain's CDR3 is CASSLGPKNIQYF. Written as DNA, the CDR3 is TGCGCCAGCAGCCTAGGGCCAAAAAACATTCAGTACTTC.

The gene calls are TRBV7-6 and TRBJ2-5, with D maybe TRBD2 (6 bases). The V end lost 1 base, the J end lost 5 bases, and 11 bases lay between the germline ends. This CDR3 has 14 residues. Germline CDR1 SGHVS, CDR2 FNYEAQ. The CDR3 DNA is TGTGCCAGCAGCTTAGGGGGAGGCAAGGAGACCCAGTACTTC. Protein: CASSLGGGKETQYF.

This clone has just a few counts. The chain combines TRBV19 with TRBJ1-1; D may be TRBD1 (5 bases). This CDR3 region has 13 residues. V was clipped by 10 bases and J by 0 bases, with 12 bases between them. Germline assignment: CDR1 LNHDA and CDR2 SQIVND (reference sequence). CDR3 residues: CATRAIMNTEAFF. The CDR3 DNA reads TGTGCCACCAGGGCGATAATGAACACTGAAGCTTTCTTT.